This entry lists 22 T cell receptor beta chains sequenced from one sample in a study of T cells after yellow fever vaccination. Each CDR3 protein is one row after TCRdb ran MiXCR on the 5' RACE reads. The table records under 200,000 distinct CDR3 sequences, 9.5% to 11% of them present only once. Sequenced material: CD8+ T cells sorted from PBMCs, taken 15 days after the yellow fever booster vaccination. These receptors were obtained from a man between 18 and 29 years old who received the YFV17D yellow fever vaccine.

This clonotype was seen a handful of times. This chain links TRBV6-2 or TRBV6-3 with TRBJ1-1, with D possibly TRBD1 on 5 matching bases. Between the trimmed V and J ends, which lost 9 bases and 4 bases, there was a span of 15 bases. Germline V lookup: CDR1 MNHEY, CDR2 SVGEGT. CDR3 length equals 13 residues. CDR3 protein: CASQLPGGTEAFF. DNA of the CDR3: TGTGCCAGTCAGCTCCCCGGGGGCACTGAAGCTTTCTTT.

In this sample, this clonotype turned up a few times. The chain employs TRBV4-1 and TRBJ2-2; a weak D match, TRBD2 (5 bases). This CDR3 has 13 residues. V was cut by 1 base and J by 7 bases, with 7 bases left in between. Germline V gene data show CDR1 as MGHRA and CDR2 as YSYEKL. CDR3 sequence: CASSQGSGGELFF. The CDR3 DNA sequence: TGCGCCAGCAGCCAAGGGAGCGGCGGGGAGCTGTTTTTT.

With regard to this clonotype: This CDR3 fails to terminate in the conserved phenylalanine or tryptophan, so it likely reflects a read error. The chain recombines TRBV4-1 with TRBJ1-5, with TRBD1 matching 7 bases. Germline CDR1 MGHRA, CDR2 YSYEKL. V shed 1 base and J 8 bases; nucleotides not matched to a gene: 8. CDR3 size: 15 residues. DNA for the CDR3: TGCGCCAGCAGCCAAGTGGGACAGCCTTCAAAGCCCCAGCATTTA. It encodes CASSQVGQPSKPQHL.

Concerning this clonotype: This may come from a read error, since a much larger clone is one base off. This CDR3 is missing its conserved last phenylalanine or tryptophan, likely due to a read error. This chain uses TRBV7-6 with TRBJ2-7; D unclear. CDR1 is SGHVS, CDR2 FNYEAQ, per germline. V dropped 2 bases and J dropped 1 base, with 12 bases sitting between them. CDR3 size: 15 residues. The CDR3 here is CASSLTAAPSYEQYL. CDR3 sequence (DNA): TGTGCCAGCAGCTTAACGGCGGCCCCGTCCTACGAGCAGTACCTC.

The rearrangement links TRBV5-6 to TRBJ2-7; no firm D call. The germline gives CDR1 SGHDT, CDR2 YYEEEE. V shed 0 bases and J shed 6 bases, with 4 bases lying between them. The CDR3 contains 11 residues. The CDR3 protein is CASSLASEQYF. CDR3 DNA sequence: TGTGCCAGCAGCTTGGCCAGCGAGCAGTACTTC.

This clonotype showed up just a few times. This sequence joins TRBV4-3 and TRBJ2-1; D might be TRBD2 (5 bases). The CDR3 has 13 amino acids. Germline V gene lookup returns CDR1 LGHNA and CDR2 YSLEER. Between the trimmed V and J ends, which lost 4 bases and 4 bases, there was a span of 8 bases. DNA for the CDR3: TGCGCCAGCAGCCGAGGGAATTACAATGAGCAGTTCTTC. It yields the protein CASSRGNYNEQFF.

The chain is built from TRBV4-3 and TRBJ2-1; 9 nucleotides agree with TRBD2. In germline, CDR1 is LGHNA, CDR2 YSLEER. The V segment lost 1 base and the J segment 0 bases; nucleotides outside the gene matches: 1. The CDR3 extends over 16 amino acids. CDR3 DNA sequence: TGCGCCAGCAGCCAAGCGCGGGGGGGCTCCTACAATGAGCAGTTCTTC. Encoded protein: CASSQARGGSYNEQFF.

This clonotype occurred a few times. The chain employs TRBV29-1 and TRBJ2-4, with no clear D. In germline, CDR1 is SQVTM, CDR2 ANQGSEA. V lost 1 base and J lost 0, with 4 bases in between. The CDR3 length is 13 residues. The CDR3 is CSVEGIAKNIQYF. DNA for the CDR3: TGCAGCGTTGAAGGCATAGCCAAAAACATTCAGTACTTC.

This clonotype has ten or more counts. The chain links TRBV7-9 to TRBJ2-1; either TRBD1 or TRBD2 may fit D (5 bases each). Per germline, CDR1 SEHNR and CDR2 FQNEAQ (reference sequence). CDR3 length: 16 residues. Trimming cost V 5 bases and J 1 base, with 15 bases left between them. The CDR3 DNA is TGTGCCAGCAGCGGGACCGGGACCGGGTCCTACAATGAGCAGTTCTTC. It specifies CASSGTGTGSYNEQFF.

This chain uses TRBV5-4 with TRBJ1-6, with D perhaps matching TRBD1 (5 bases). V was clipped by 0 bases and J by 7 bases, with 11 bases between them. Germline-derived CDR1 and CDR2 are SGHNT and YYREEE (reference sequence). The CDR3 consists of 15 residues. CDR3 region: CASSLEAGTNSPLHF. The CDR3 nucleotides are TGTGCCAGCAGCTTGGAGGCGGGGACGAATTCACCCCTCCACTTT.

The rearrangement uses TRBV4-1 and TRBJ2-1, with 10 bases aligning to TRBD1. Germline CDR1 reads MGHRA; CDR2 reads YSYEKL. Trimming at V came to 3 bases and at J to 6 bases, leaving 11 bases not matched to a gene. The CDR3 is 17 amino acids. This CDR3 is CASSHRQGTGEFNEQFF. CDR3 nucleotide sequence: TGCGCCAGCAGCCACCGACAAGGGACAGGGGAATTCAATGAGCAGTTCTTC.

This clonotype was counted only a few times. The rearrangement uses TRBV25-1 and TRBJ2-1; possibly TRBD2 for D (6 bases). Deletions cut 6 bases from V and 8 bases from J, with 17 bases between. The CDR3 runs to 14 residues. Germline V gives CDR1 MGHDK, CDR2 SYGVNS. CDR3 nucleotides: TGTGCCAGCAGCCGGGTTCTGGGGGGAGATGAGCAGTTCTTC. It translates to CASSRVLGGDEQFF. Supplemented by reference TRBV25-1 and TRBJ2-1, the full variable domain reads EADIYQTPRYLVIGTGKKITLECSQTMGHDKMYWYQQDPGMELHLIHYSYGVNSTEKGDLSSESTVSRIRTEHFPLTLESARPSHTSQYLCASSRVLGGDEQFFGPGTRLTVL.

This clonotype was counted a few times. The chain links TRBV20-1 to TRBJ2-2; 16 nucleotides agree with TRBD2. CDR1 DFQATT and CDR2 SNEGSKA come from the germline V gene (reference sequence). CDR3 length equals 19 residues. After removal of 0 bases from V and 4 bases from J, the junction contained 8 bases not matched to a gene. CDR3 sequence: CSARDTGTSGGVLTGELFF. The CDR3 nucleotides read TGCAGTGCTAGAGACACCGGGACTAGCGGGGGGGTCCTCACCGGGGAGCTGTTTTTT.

This clonotype came up many times. The chain uses TRBV11-2 and TRBJ2-7, with D possibly being TRBD1 or TRBD2 (5 bases each). Trimming removed 3 bases from V and 4 bases from J, with 25 bases in between. This CDR3 has 18 amino acids. Germline CDR1 and CDR2: SGHAT and FQNNGV. CDR3 residues: CASSLSSVWGIDLYEQYV. For the CDR3, the DNA is TGTGCCAGCAGCTTGAGTTCAGTGTGGGGGATAGACTTATACGAGCAGTACGTC.

This clonotype was found a few times. The CDR3 here is CASSSLYLTSGGPQETQYF. Here the CDR3 DNA reads TGTGCCAGCAGTTCCTTATACTTGACTAGCGGGGGACCACAAGAGACCCAGTACTTC. V gene TRBV6-2 or TRBV6-3 combines with J gene TRBJ2-5, with 12 bases matching TRBD2. The CDR3 contains 19 residues. Unmatched junction bases numbered 14, after V lost 4 bases and J lost 2 bases. Per the germline V gene, CDR1 is MNHEY and CDR2 is SVGEGT.

This rearrangement joins TRBV15 to TRBJ1-1; D unclear. The length of the CDR3 is 15 residues. Looked up from germline, CDR1 is LNHNV and CDR2 is YYDKDF (reference sequence). With 0 bases removed from V and 0 bases from J, the gap between germline ends came to 8 bases. The CDR3 coding sequence is TGTGCCACCAGCAGAGATCGGGCCTTGAACACTGAAGCTTTCTTT. Amino acid sequence: CATSRDRALNTEAFF.

The CDR3 region is CSARFHRDSTDTQYF. The CDR3 nucleotides are TGCAGTGCTAGATTCCACCGGGACTCCACAGATACGCAGTATTTT. V usage is TRBV20-1 and J usage is TRBJ2-3; D is perhaps TRBD2 (6 bases). Germline loops: CDR1 DFQATT, CDR2 SNEGSKA (reference sequence). V dropped 2 bases and J dropped 2 bases, with 14 bases sitting between them. The CDR3 is made up of 15 amino acids.

Ten or more counts support this clonotype. The V and J genes are TRBV12-5 and TRBJ1-1; TRBD1 agrees at 9 bases. Per germline, CDR1 LGHNT and CDR2 FRNRAP. Trimming took 6 bases from V and 5 from J; bases not matched to a gene: 7. This CDR3 region has 14 residues. As DNA, the CDR3 is TGTGCTAGTGGCGCTGGGACAGGGATAACTGAAGCTTTCTTT. It translates to CASGAGTGITEAFF.

This chain uses TRBV9 with TRBJ2-1, with TRBD2 matching over 14 bases. Germline trimming cut 0 bases from V and 2 bases from J; bases unmatched to any gene: 1. The germline CDR1 and CDR2 sequences are SGDLS and YYNGEE. This CDR3 has 17 amino acids. The CDR3, as DNA: TGTGCCAGCAGCGTAGAGGGACTAGCGGGGGCCTACAATGAGCAGTTCTTC. It encodes CASSVEGLAGAYNEQFF.

This clonotype has only a few counts. The chain has TRBV12-3 or TRBV12-4 and TRBJ1-1; no firm D call. Trimming shortened V by 5 bases and J by 8 bases, and 18 bases separated the two germline ends. The CDR3 loop spans 14 amino acids. The DNA for the CDR3 is TGTGCCAGCAGTCCAACCTATTTCGGATGGGAAGCTTTCTTT. Protein sequence: CASSPTYFGWEAFF.

The V call is TRBV6-2 or TRBV6-3, the J call TRBJ2-1; D might be TRBD1 or TRBD2, each matching 5 bases. Germline V CDR1 and CDR2: MNHEY, SVGEGT. The CDR3 covers 13 residues. The V end was cut by 8 bases, the J end by 2 bases, with 10 bases between. The CDR3 bases are TGTGCCAGCTCCTTGGGGGCCTACAATGAGCAGTTCTTC. This translates into CASSLGAYNEQFF.

This clonotype has just a few counts. The gene calls are TRBV7-6 and TRBJ1-4; weak D call: TRBD1 (5 bases). Trimming took 2 bases from V and 0 from J, leaving 13 bases between them. The CDR3 spans 17 residues. Germline lookup yields CDR1 SGHVS and CDR2 FNYEAQ. The CDR3 DNA sequence: TGTGCCAGCAGCTTAAGGCAGGGAACTGCAACTAATGAAAAACTGTTTTTT. Protein sequence: CASSLRQGTATNEKLFF.